This T cell receptor (beta chain) was observed in a study of circulating and synovial CD4+ cells in juvenile arthritis (dated by TCRdb to between 2012 and 2015). Notes on the research overall: TCRbeta CDR3 repertoires of circulating HLA-DR+ CD4 T cells, bulk blood CD4 T cells and synovial CD4 T cells were compared within each patient. The goal of the repertoire sequencing was to confirm that synovial clonotypes were enriched in a circulating synovial-like CD4 T cell subset. What the research found in general, with its limitations: Since overlap with synovium went up as sequencing depth increased, the measured fractions of shared clonotypes likely underestimated the full repertoire overlap. Traditional Vbeta family usage analysis did not detect the difference between circulating pathogenic-like lymphocytes and bulk blood T cells. Circulating pathogenic-like lymphocytes were found to cluster with synovial T cells, and a substantially higher fraction of CDR3 sequences was shared with synovium by circulating pathogenic-like lymphocytes than by bulk blood. Because T cell genome counts in CPL samples and bulk blood CD4 samples differed by at least an order of magnitude, sample-size effects were addressed. Compared with bulk blood CD4 repertoires, both the synovial and the circulating pathogenic-like lymphocyte repertoires were less diverse, and some CPL samples were as oligoclonal as synovium.

The sequenced samples were obtained from patients with active juvenile idiopathic arthritis. Cells were sorted immediately after thawing, with dead cells excluded using Live/Dead Fixable Near-IR Stain. Library generation was performed with the immunoSEQ multiplex PCR assay. An external provider carried out the TCRbeta CDR3 sequencing as a commercial service. The source study handled its data this way. Productive nucleotide sequences and amino acid sequences obtained through in silico translation were used in the analyses. Diversity was quantified by Renyi entropy over a range of alpha values, with sample size equalised by taking the median of 200 repeated subsamples. Pairwise repertoire distance was calculated as one minus the Chao-modified Jaccard index to correct for under-sampling and was used for clustering. Frequency-weighted overlap with synovial clonotypes was calculated across 200 sample sizes, using 200 draws without replacement for each, and the value reported was the one at the size of the smaller sample. The source is immuneACCESS, and TCRdb retained only in-frame sequences with V and J called. Part of the clones is not carried over; for the studies checked, unresolved V genes explain less than half of this, and the remainder is unexplained. V, J and clone size are those of that table, while D and trimming were read from the DNA. This sample lists about 34,000 clones; just under 97% were detected once. The ten largest clonotypes hold less than 0.2% of the sample.

CDR1 and CDR2, looked up from the germline V gene, are SGHDT and YYEEEE. Counted from cysteine to phenylalanine, this CDR3 has 14 amino acids. Left in the record is the CDR3 DNA by itself, 42 bases read in frame from the first base. V is shortened by 4 bases, J by 0 bases, and the region joining them spans 11 bases. A word on this clone: Its binding antigen is unknown. No quality values exist for individual bases; no much larger clone is one base distant.

The sequencing sample was made of CD4+ T cells from blood. This chain is built from TRBV5-6 and TRBJ2-7, with TRBD1 as a weak D call on 5 bases. This clonotype originated in a human donor with juvenile idiopathic arthritis. The CDR3 region: CASSRRTLSYEQYF. The DNA reads as follows: TGTGCCAGCAGCCGTAGGACACTCTCCTACGAGCAGTACTTC.